The sequence of this T cell receptor beta chain was determined in a study of blood T cell repertoires in COVID-19. Donors of Cohort 3 who recovered were those that had two negative PCRs, clearance, or symptom resolution. J gave up 0 bases and V 5 bases, and 7 bases lay outside the gene matches. CDR1 and CDR2 (germline): SGHTA, FQGNSA. This CDR3 contains 17 residues. Assay: immunoSEQ multiplex PCR; the TCRdb copy retains only in-frame clones and omits some. The data show 150,000 to 200,000 clones, 70% to 90% seen once. The chain links TRBV7-2 to TRBJ1-6, with 7 bases aligning to TRBD1. This TCR was sampled from a woman aged 50 to 60 who had recovered from COVID-19. Sequenced material: PBMCs or T cells enriched from blood (not recorded which). The CDR3 DNA reads as TGTGCCAGCAGCCCAGGGGGATGGAGCTCCTATAATTCACCCCTCCACTTT. Protein product: CASSPGGWSSYNSPLHF.